Listed below are T cell receptor beta chains from one sample, sequenced in a study of cytomegalovirus exposure and HLA in healthy donors. Data came from immunoSEQ multiplex PCR; TCRdb stores just in-frame clones and leaves some out. The sample has about 210,000 clones, 81% seen once. Material: PBMCs. The receptor set was obtained from a middle-aged man in good health and CMV-seropositive. Both conserved end residues are part of each CDR3. Fields, in order: V gene, J gene, clone size, D gene, CDR3 protein, CDR3 DNA. The D gene is left open where the match is weak. Not all rows give a size; the values are once, few, many and, for expanded clones, a class.

v_call: TRBV19; j_call: TRBJ2-3; clone_size: .; d_call: TRBD1; cdr3_aa: CASSHKNLPGTDVTDTQYF; cdr3_nt: TGTGCCAGTAGCCACAAAAACCTGCCCGGGACAGATGTCACAGATACGCAGTATTTT
v_call: TRBV28; j_call: TRBJ1-5; clone_size: .; d_call: .; cdr3_aa: CASSLFRGGSNQPQHF; cdr3_nt: TGTGCCAGCAGTTTATTCCGGGGGGGGAGCAATCAGCCCCAGCATTTT
v_call: TRBV19; j_call: TRBJ2-1; clone_size: .; d_call: .; cdr3_aa: CASSIGFAGRNNEQFF; cdr3_nt: TGTGCCAGTAGTATCGGATTTGCGGGACGAAACAATGAGCAGTTCTTC
v_call: TRBV18; j_call: TRBJ2-3; clone_size: .; d_call: TRBD2; cdr3_aa: CVSSPRGGTSTDTQYF; cdr3_nt: TGTGTCAGCTCACCACGGGGGGGGACTAGCACAGATACGCAGTATTTT
v_call: TRBV28; j_call: TRBJ2-1; clone_size: .; d_call: TRBD2; cdr3_aa: CASSLSGSRYEQFF; cdr3_nt: TGTGCCAGCAGTTTAAGCGGGAGCCGGTATGAGCAGTTCTTC
v_call: TRBV7-9; j_call: TRBJ2-3; clone_size: .; d_call: TRBD1; cdr3_aa: CASSQGTASTDTQYF; cdr3_nt: TGTGCCAGCAGCCAAGGGACAGCTAGCACAGATACGCAGTATTTT
v_call: TRBV11-3; j_call: TRBJ2-3; clone_size: .; d_call: TRBD2; cdr3_aa: CASSPGLAGTDTQYF; cdr3_nt: TGTGCCAGCAGCCCCGGACTAGCCGGCACAGATACGCAGTATTTT
v_call: TRBV29-1; j_call: TRBJ1-1; clone_size: .; d_call: TRBD1; cdr3_aa: CSVDREAGEAFF; cdr3_nt: TGCAGCGTGGACAGGGAGGCGGGTGAAGCTTTCTTT
v_call: TRBV6-5; j_call: TRBJ1-2; clone_size: .; d_call: TRBD1; cdr3_aa: CASSYKAGGHGYTF; cdr3_nt: TGTGCCAGCAGTTACAAGGCAGGGGGACATGGCTACACCTTC
v_call: TRBV7-9; j_call: TRBJ1-4; clone_size: few; d_call: .; cdr3_aa: CASSLDGLANEKLFF; cdr3_nt: TGTGCCAGCAGCTTAGACGGTCTGGCTAATGAAAAACTGTTTTTT
v_call: TRBV5-6; j_call: TRBJ2-5; clone_size: .; d_call: .; cdr3_aa: CASSFGGRTETQYF; cdr3_nt: TGTGCCAGCAGCTTTGGGGGCAGGACAGAGACCCAGTACTTC
v_call: TRBV30; j_call: TRBJ1-6; clone_size: .; d_call: TRBD1; cdr3_aa: CAWDFRDRDYSPLHF; cdr3_nt: TGTGCCTGGGACTTCCGGGACAGGGATTATTCACCCCTCCACTTT
v_call: TRBV7-8; j_call: TRBJ1-5; clone_size: .; d_call: TRBD1; cdr3_aa: CASSLKQGAVQPQHF; cdr3_nt: TGTGCCAGCAGCTTAAAACAGGGGGCGGTTCAGCCCCAGCATTTT
v_call: TRBV10-3; j_call: TRBJ1-5; clone_size: .; d_call: TRBD1; cdr3_aa: CAISESIGTGGNQPQHF; cdr3_nt: TGTGCCATCAGTGAGTCGATCGGGACAGGGGGTAATCAGCCCCAGCATTTT
v_call: TRBV7-9; j_call: TRBJ2-2; clone_size: .; d_call: .; cdr3_aa: CASSLDSVGELFF; cdr3_nt: TGTGCCAGCAGCTTGGACAGTGTCGGGGAGCTGTTTTTT
v_call: TRBV10-2; j_call: TRBJ1-5; clone_size: .; d_call: .; cdr3_aa: CASSVPGHNQPQHF; cdr3_nt: TGCGCCAGCAGTGTCCCCGGACACAATCAGCCCCAGCATTTT
v_call: TRBV7-9; j_call: TRBJ2-5; clone_size: .; d_call: .; cdr3_aa: CASSLGGPQETQYF; cdr3_nt: TGTGCCAGCAGCCTCGGGGGGCCCCAAGAGACCCAGTACTTC
v_call: TRBV5-4; j_call: TRBJ1-1; clone_size: .; d_call: .; cdr3_aa: CASVWQGEAFF; cdr3_nt: TGTGCCAGCGTCTGGCAGGGTGAAGCTTTCTTT
v_call: TRBV6-4; j_call: TRBJ2-1; clone_size: .; d_call: .; cdr3_aa: CASRPLATSSYNEQFF; cdr3_nt: TGTGCCAGCAGACCCCTAGCGACTAGCTCCTACAATGAGCAGTTCTTC
v_call: TRBV28; j_call: TRBJ2-7; clone_size: .; d_call: TRBD1; cdr3_aa: CASSTGISYEQYF; cdr3_nt: TGTGCCAGTTCGACAGGGATCTCCTACGAGCAGTACTTC
v_call: TRBV29-1; j_call: TRBJ1-5; clone_size: once; d_call: .; cdr3_aa: CSVARVNPYSNQPQHF; cdr3_nt: TGCAGCGTTGCCCGGGTAAACCCCTATAGCAATCAGCCCCAGCATTTT
v_call: TRBV7-8; j_call: TRBJ2-7; clone_size: .; d_call: .; cdr3_aa: CASSLSPSTGQYF; cdr3_nt: TGTGCCAGCAGCTTAAGTCCCTCCACAGGGCAGTACTTC
v_call: TRBV29-1; j_call: TRBJ1-5; clone_size: .; d_call: .; cdr3_aa: CSVSVDSYSNQPQHF; cdr3_nt: TGCAGCGTTTCCGTTGACAGCTATAGCAATCAGCCCCAGCATTTT
v_call: TRBV7-6; j_call: TRBJ2-3; clone_size: .; d_call: TRBD2; cdr3_aa: CASSPRLADTDTQYF; cdr3_nt: TGTGCCAGCAGCCCCCGACTAGCGGACACAGATACGCAGTATTTT
v_call: TRBV5-4; j_call: TRBJ1-5; clone_size: .; d_call: TRBD1; cdr3_aa: CASSLAARGEQPQHF; cdr3_nt: TGTGCCAGCAGCTTGGCCGCCAGGGGGGAACAGCCCCAGCATTTT
v_call: TRBV6-5; j_call: TRBJ2-3; clone_size: .; d_call: .; cdr3_aa: CASTQRRGADTQYF; cdr3_nt: TGTGCCAGCACCCAACGCAGGGGGGCAGATACGCAGTATTTT